This T cell receptor (beta chain) was documented in a study of T cell responses to AZD1222 COVID-19 vaccine. Study-wide points: The sample set comprised mostly white British donors with more females, and clonal diversity was possibly underestimated. Among vaccine-associated CD4 TCRs, coverage spanned spike, with dominance at 160-218 and 743-854. Receipt of two AZD1222 doses was followed by a rise in Spike-specific TCR breadth and depth.

Profiled with immunoSEQ multiplex PCR; TCRdb holds only in-frame clones, not every one. The sample contains 140,000 to 150,000 clones, roughly 90% of which appear only once. With respect to this clone: Its antigen is unidentified.

CDR1 is MNHEY, CDR2 SVGAGI, per germline. This CDR3 is 14 amino acids long. Trimming left V 5 bases short and J 4 bases short, with 15 bases between. This chain connects TRBV6-5 to TRBJ2-7; D might be TRBD1 (6 bases). This receptor was taken from an adult in good health. The specimen comprised peripheral blood, sampled on day 0 of AZD1222 vaccination. The CDR3 sequence is CASSPAGTLYEQYF. As DNA, the CDR3 is TGTGCCAGCAGTCCCGCCGGGACACTGTACGAGCAGTACTTC.